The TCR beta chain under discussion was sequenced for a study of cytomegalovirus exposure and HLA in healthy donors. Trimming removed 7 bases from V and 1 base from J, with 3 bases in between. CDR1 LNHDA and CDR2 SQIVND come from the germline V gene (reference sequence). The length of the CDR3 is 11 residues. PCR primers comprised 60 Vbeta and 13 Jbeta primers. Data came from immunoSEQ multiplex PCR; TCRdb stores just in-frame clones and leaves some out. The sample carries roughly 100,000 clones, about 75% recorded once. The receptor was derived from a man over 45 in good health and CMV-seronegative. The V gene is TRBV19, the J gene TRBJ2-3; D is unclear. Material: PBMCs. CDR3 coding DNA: TGTGCCAGTACCGGCACAGATACGCAGTATTTT. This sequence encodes CASTGTDTQYF.